These T cell receptor beta chains were read from a single sample in a study of blood T cell repertoires in COVID-19. Profiling relied on immunoSEQ multiplex PCR, and the TCRdb table lists in-frame clones only, not all of them. The data contain more than 95,000 clones, around 90% of them singletons. Sequencing was done on a sample of peripheral blood. All receptors derive from a human donor in a cohort sampled during active COVID-19. Each CDR3 is given with its conserved first and last residue. Each record gives: V gene, D gene, clone size, J gene, CDR3 DNA, CDR3 protein. D genes are given only for firm matches. Clone size is given for some rows only: seen once, a few or many times, or a class if the clone is expanded.

>TRBV12-5|NA|NA|TRBJ1-2
TGTGCTAGTGGTTTGCTAACCTCAGGGTCGAACTATGGCTACACCTTC
CASGLLTSGSNYGYTF
>TRBV27|NA|once|TRBJ1-2
TGTGCCAGCAGATCGACTCGTGGCTACACCTTC
CASRSTRGYTF
>TRBV5-1|TRBD1|NA|TRBJ2-7
TGCGCCAGCAGCGCCGCGACGAGAACAGGGGTAGTGTCCTACGAGCAGTACTTC
CASSAATRTGVVSYEQYF
>TRBV5-1|TRBD1|NA|TRBJ2-7
TGCGCCAGCTGCCGGGACAGGGGCCTCTCCTACGAGCAGTACTTC
CASCRDRGLSYEQYF
>TRBV2|TRBD1|NA|TRBJ2-7
TGTGCCAGCAGTTCCGGGACAGGGGAATACGAGCAGTACTTC
CASSSGTGEYEQYF
>TRBV13|TRBD1|NA|TRBJ2-7
TGTGCCAGCAGCTCCAAGGACAGGGGAACCTTAGCCTACGAGCAGTACTTC
CASSSKDRGTLAYEQYF
>TRBV7-3|TRBD1|once|TRBJ2-3
TGTGCCAGCAGCTTAGGGTCAGGGGGATGGGGCACAGATACGCAGTATTTT
CASSLGSGGWGTDTQYF
>TRBV10-3|NA|NA|TRBJ1-2
TGTGCCATCAGTGGGACGGATAGCCCTCGAGGGGGCTACACCTTC
CAISGTDSPRGGYTF
>TRBV5-1|TRBD1|once|TRBJ2-2
TGCGCCAGCAGCTCGAGACAGGGGAGTACCGGGGAGCTGTTTTTT
CASSSRQGSTGELFF
>TRBV7-3|NA|NA|TRBJ2-1
TGTGCCAGCAGCTTAGTAGGGGGTCAGGTTTACAATGAGCAGTTCTTC
CASSLVGGQVYNEQFF
>TRBV5-4|TRBD1|NA|TRBJ2-4
TGTGCCAGCAGCTCCGGGGACAGGGTAAACATTCAGTACTTC
CASSSGDRVNIQYF
>TRBV6-4|TRBD2|NA|TRBJ2-3
TGTGCCAGCAGCCCCTCCCTAGCGGGAGACCCAGATACGCAGTATTTT
CASSPSLAGDPDTQYF
>TRBV6-1|TRBD1|NA|TRBJ2-2
TGTGCCAGCAGTGGCCCCTCAGGGGGTCGAAACACCGGGGAGCTGTTTTTT
CASSGPSGGRNTGELFF
>TRBV5-1|NA|NA|TRBJ2-6
TGCGCCAGCAGCCCTCGACAGTCCTCTGGGGCCAACGTCCTGACTTTC
CASSPRQSSGANVLTF
>TRBV4-1|TRBD1|few|TRBJ1-6
TGCGCCAGCAGCCAAGCCGGGACAGGGTTTTCACCCCTCCACTTT
CASSQAGTGFSPLHF
>TRBV28|NA|NA|TRBJ2-5
TGTGCCAGCAGTTTGGGCCTCGTTTCTCAAGAGACCCAGTACTTC
CASSLGLVSQETQYF
>TRBV2|NA|NA|TRBJ1-2
TGTGCCAGCAGTGTGGGGGGATCCTCAAGTCATGGCTACACCTTC
CASSVGGSSSHGYTF
>TRBV5-5|NA|NA|TRBJ2-2
TGTGCCAGCAGCTTGGTGGGGGAAGGGGGGGCCGGGGAGCTGTTTTTT
CASSLVGEGGAGELFF
>TRBV19|NA|NA|TRBJ1-2
TGTGCCAGTAGTACTTCAGGGCGCGGCTACACCTTC
CASSTSGRGYTF
>TRBV10-1|TRBD2|once|TRBJ2-1
TGCGCCAGCAGTAAAGGACTAGCGGGAGAGGGGGGTGAGCAGTTCTTC
CASSKGLAGEGGEQFF
>TRBV7-3|TRBD1|NA|TRBJ2-3
TGTGCCAGCAGCAAACAGGGGGCCGGCACAGATACGCAGTATTTT
CASSKQGAGTDTQYF
>TRBV5-1|NA|NA|TRBJ1-1
TGCGCCAGCAGAATAGGACAAACGAACACTGAAGCTTTCTTT
CASRIGQTNTEAFF
>TRBV7-6|TRBD2|NA|TRBJ2-5
TGTGCCAGCAGCGAGACTAGCGGGGGTAAAGAGACCCAGTACTTC
CASSETSGGKETQYF
>TRBV19|NA|NA|TRBJ2-3
TGTGCCAGTAGTATAGGGGGCGCGACGCAGTATTTT
CASSIGGATQYF
>TRBV10-3|TRBD2|once|TRBJ2-7
TGTGCCATCAGTGAAAAGGCGGGAGGTAGCTACGAGCAGTACTTC
CAISEKAGGSYEQYF
>TRBV5-4|NA|NA|TRBJ1-1
TGTGCCAGCAGCTCCGTGAACACTGAAGCTTTCTTT
CASSSVNTEAFF
>TRBV4-1|TRBD2|NA|TRBJ2-1
TGCGCCAGCAGCCTAGCGGGTCTGTCCTACAATGAGCAGTTCTTC
CASSLAGLSYNEQFF
>TRBV19|NA|NA|TRBJ1-3
TGTGCCAGTAGTATTAACTCTGGAAACACCATATATTTT
CASSINSGNTIYF
>TRBV29-1|TRBD1|NA|TRBJ1-1
TGCAGCGTTCTCCTCAGGACAGGGAACGTCACTGAAGCTTTCTTT
CSVLLRTGNVTEAFF
>TRBV9|NA|NA|TRBJ2-3
TGTGCCAGCAGCGCCCCCTCGGGGGGCCCAGATACGCAGTATTTT
CASSAPSGGPDTQYF
>TRBV4-3|NA|NA|TRBJ2-3
TGCGCCAGCAGCCACCCTGACAGGTTCGGAGATACGCAGTATTTT
CASSHPDRFGDTQYF
>TRBV7-6|TRBD2|NA|TRBJ2-7
TGTGCCAGCAGCCTAAACTCCGGGGGGAGGGAGCAGTACTTC
CASSLNSGGREQYF
>TRBV14|TRBD1|NA|TRBJ1-6
TGTGCCAGCAGCCTTTGGGGACAGGGCGGTTCACCCCTCCACTTT
CASSLWGQGGSPLHF
>TRBV2|NA|once|TRBJ1-5
TGTGCCAGCAGTGAAAGCGGAAGAAATCAGCCCCAGCATTTT
CASSESGRNQPQHF
>TRBV7-8|NA|NA|TRBJ2-7
TGTGCCAGCAGCTTATCTGGGGCCAGAGTGGCGAGGGAGCAGTACTTC
CASSLSGARVAREQYF
>TRBV6-2/TRBV6-3|TRBD2|NA|TRBJ2-7
TGTGCCAGCAGTTACTCTACTAGCGCGCACTCCTACGAGCAGTACTTC
CASSYSTSAHSYEQYF
>TRBV6-5|NA|NA|TRBJ1-4
TGTGCCAGCAGCCTATCTAATACTAATGAAAAACTGTTTTTT
CASSLSNTNEKLFF
>TRBV13|NA|NA|TRBJ2-3
TGTGCCAGCAGCTTAGCAGGGGTTTGGAGCACAGATACGCAGTATTTT
CASSLAGVWSTDTQYF
>TRBV13|NA|NA|TRBJ2-3
TGTGCCAGCAGCTTATTTATTCGGGCGGGGGCAACTAGCACAGATACGCAGTATTTT
CASSLFIRAGATSTDTQYF
>TRBV11-3|TRBD1|once|TRBJ2-6
TGTGCCAGCAGCCCCGGGACAGGCAGCTCTGGGGCCAACGTCCTGACTTTC
CASSPGTGSSGANVLTF
>TRBV3-1/TRBV3-2|NA|NA|TRBJ1-4
TGTGCCAGCGGAGCACAGGGAGCTGAAAAACTGTTTTTT
CASGAQGAEKLFF
>TRBV4-1|TRBD1|NA|TRBJ2-2
TGCGCCAGCAGCCAAGAACCTCAGGGGGCCGGGGAGCTGTTTTTT
CASSQEPQGAGELFF
>TRBV9|NA|NA|TRBJ1-1
TGTGCCAGCAGCCCTCAGGGGATTGAAGCTTTCTTT
CASSPQGIEAFF
>TRBV7-3|NA|once|TRBJ2-1
TGTGCCAGCAGTCAAGGGGGTGACGAGCAGTTCTTC
CASSQGGDEQFF
>TRBV6-6|NA|NA|TRBJ1-6
TGTGCCAGCAGTTACATGGAAGCAGGTTCACCCCTCCACTTT
CASSYMEAGSPLHF
>TRBV3-1/TRBV3-2|NA|NA|TRBJ2-5
TGTGCCAGCAGCCCCCAGGGGGAGACCCAGTACTTC
CASSPQGETQYF
>TRBV19|NA|NA|TRBJ2-5
TGTGCCAGTAGTCCCGCAGGGGTCCAAGAGACCCAGTACTTC
CASSPAGVQETQYF
>TRBV4-1|TRBD2|NA|TRBJ2-3
TGCGCCAGCAGCCAAGATCGCGCGGGAGGGCCCTCAGATACGCAGTATTTT
CASSQDRAGGPSDTQYF
>TRBV19|NA|once|TRBJ1-5
TGTGCCAGTAGAGTCGGCGGCCGGGATAGCAATCAGCCCCAGCATTTT
CASRVGGRDSNQPQHF
>TRBV28|NA|NA|TRBJ2-7
TGTGCCAGCAGTCCCTCCGGTGGGTCTGCGAGGAACGAGCAGTACTTC
CASSPSGGSARNEQYF
>TRBV5-6|NA|NA|TRBJ2-3
TGTGCCAGCAGCCCGTCCCGTACAGATACGCAGTATTTT
CASSPSRTDTQYF